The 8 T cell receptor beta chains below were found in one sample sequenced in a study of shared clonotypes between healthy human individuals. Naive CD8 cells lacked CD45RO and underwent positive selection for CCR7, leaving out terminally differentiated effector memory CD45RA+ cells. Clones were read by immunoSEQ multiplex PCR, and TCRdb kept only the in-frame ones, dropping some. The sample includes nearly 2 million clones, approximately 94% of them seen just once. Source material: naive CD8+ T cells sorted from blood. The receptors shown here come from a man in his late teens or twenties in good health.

The CDR3 bases are TGTGCCAGCTCAGGACTTATGAGCTCCTATAATTCACCCCTCCACTTT. It is translated as CASSGLMSSYNSPLHF. The chain joins TRBV5-6 to TRBJ1-6; D call uncertain. Trimming cost V 7 bases and J 0 bases, with 14 bases left between them. Germline CDR1 SGHDT, CDR2 YYEEEE. This CDR3 contains 16 residues.

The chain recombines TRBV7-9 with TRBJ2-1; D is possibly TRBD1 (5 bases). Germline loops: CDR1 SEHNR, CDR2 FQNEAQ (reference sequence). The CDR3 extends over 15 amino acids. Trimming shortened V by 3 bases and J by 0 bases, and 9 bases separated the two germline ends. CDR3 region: CASSFIQGSYNEQFF. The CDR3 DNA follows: TGTGCCAGCAGCTTTATCCAGGGCTCCTACAATGAGCAGTTCTTC.

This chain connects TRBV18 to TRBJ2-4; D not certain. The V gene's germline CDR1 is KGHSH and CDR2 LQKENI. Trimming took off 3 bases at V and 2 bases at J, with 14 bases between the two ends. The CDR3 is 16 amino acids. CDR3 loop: CASSPNEALTKNIQYF. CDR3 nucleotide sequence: TGTGCCAGCTCACCTAATGAGGCACTCACCAAAAACATTCAGTACTTC.

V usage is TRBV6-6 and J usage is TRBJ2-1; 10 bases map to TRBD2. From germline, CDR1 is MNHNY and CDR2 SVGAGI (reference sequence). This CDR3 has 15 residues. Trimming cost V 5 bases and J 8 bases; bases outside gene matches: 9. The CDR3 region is CASSPTIAGGDEQFF. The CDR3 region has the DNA TGTGCCAGCAGTCCTACAATAGCGGGAGGCGATGAGCAGTTCTTC.

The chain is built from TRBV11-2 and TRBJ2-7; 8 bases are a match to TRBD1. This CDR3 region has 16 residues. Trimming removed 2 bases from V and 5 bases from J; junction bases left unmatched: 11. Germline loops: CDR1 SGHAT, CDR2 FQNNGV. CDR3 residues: CASSLFPETGDHEQYF. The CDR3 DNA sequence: TGTGCCAGCAGCTTATTCCCCGAGACAGGGGACCACGAGCAGTACTTC.

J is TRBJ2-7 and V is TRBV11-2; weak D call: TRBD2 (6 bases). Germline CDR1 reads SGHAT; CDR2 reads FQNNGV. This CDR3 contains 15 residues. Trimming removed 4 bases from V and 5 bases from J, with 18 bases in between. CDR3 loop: CASSSPTRSLDEQYF. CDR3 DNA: TGTGCCAGCAGCTCCCCGACTAGATCCTTGGACGAGCAGTACTTC.

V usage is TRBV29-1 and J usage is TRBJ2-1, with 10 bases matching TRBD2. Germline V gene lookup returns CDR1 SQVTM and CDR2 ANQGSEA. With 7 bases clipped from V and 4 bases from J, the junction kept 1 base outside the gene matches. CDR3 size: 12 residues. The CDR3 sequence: CSEREGYNEQFF. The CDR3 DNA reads TGCAGCGAGCGGGAGGGGTACAATGAGCAGTTCTTC.

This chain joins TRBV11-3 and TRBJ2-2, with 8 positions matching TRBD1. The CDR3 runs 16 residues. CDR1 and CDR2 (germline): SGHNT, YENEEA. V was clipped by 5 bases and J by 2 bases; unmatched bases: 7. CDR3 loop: CASSPRQGINTGELFF. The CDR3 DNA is TGTGCCAGCAGCCCCCGACAGGGGATAAACACCGGGGAGCTGTTTTTT.